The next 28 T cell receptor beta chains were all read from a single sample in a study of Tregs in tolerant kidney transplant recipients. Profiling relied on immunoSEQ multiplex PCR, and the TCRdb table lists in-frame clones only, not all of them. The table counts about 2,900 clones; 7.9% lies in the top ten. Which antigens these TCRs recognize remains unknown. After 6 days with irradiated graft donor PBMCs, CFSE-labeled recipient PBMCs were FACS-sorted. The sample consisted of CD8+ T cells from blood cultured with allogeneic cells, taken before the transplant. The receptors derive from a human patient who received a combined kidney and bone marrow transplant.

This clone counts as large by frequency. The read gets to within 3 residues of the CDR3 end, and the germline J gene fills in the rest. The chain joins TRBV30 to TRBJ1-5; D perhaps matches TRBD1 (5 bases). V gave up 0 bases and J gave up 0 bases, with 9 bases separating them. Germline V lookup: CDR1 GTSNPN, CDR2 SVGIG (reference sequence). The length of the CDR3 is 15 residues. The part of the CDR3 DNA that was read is TGTGCCTGGAGTGTAGGGACTCATAGCAATCAGCCC. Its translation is CAWSVGTHSNQP. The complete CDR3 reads CAWSVGTHSNQPQHF.

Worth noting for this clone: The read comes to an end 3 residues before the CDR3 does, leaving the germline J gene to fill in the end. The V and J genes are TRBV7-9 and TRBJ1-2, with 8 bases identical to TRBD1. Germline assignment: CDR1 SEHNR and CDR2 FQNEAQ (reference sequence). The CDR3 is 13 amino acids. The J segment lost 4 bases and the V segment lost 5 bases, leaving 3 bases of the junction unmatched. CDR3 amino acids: CASSHDRGYGYTF. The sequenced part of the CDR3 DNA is TGTGCCAGCAGCCACGACAGGGGCTATGGC.

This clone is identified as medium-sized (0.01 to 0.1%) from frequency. The covered CDR3 bases are TGCAGCGTTGAAGAGATTAGCTCCTACGAG. It codes for CSVEEISSYE. The complete CDR3 protein is CSVEEISSYEQYF. This chain connects TRBV29-1 to TRBJ2-7; D not certain. Read sequence stops 3 residues before the CDR3 end, and the germline J gene provides the missing end. The CDR3 runs 13 residues. CDR1 SQVTM and CDR2 ANQGSEA come from the germline V gene. Trimming took 0 bases from V and 0 from J, leaving 6 bases between them.

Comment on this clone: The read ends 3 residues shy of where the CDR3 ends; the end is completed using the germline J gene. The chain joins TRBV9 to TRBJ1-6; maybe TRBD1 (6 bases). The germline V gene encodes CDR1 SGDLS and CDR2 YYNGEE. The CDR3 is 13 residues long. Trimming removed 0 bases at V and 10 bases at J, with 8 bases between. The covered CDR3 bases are TGTGCCAGCAGCGTAGGGGGGCAGTCACCC. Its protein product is CASSVGGQSP. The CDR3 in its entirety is CASSVGGQSPLHF.

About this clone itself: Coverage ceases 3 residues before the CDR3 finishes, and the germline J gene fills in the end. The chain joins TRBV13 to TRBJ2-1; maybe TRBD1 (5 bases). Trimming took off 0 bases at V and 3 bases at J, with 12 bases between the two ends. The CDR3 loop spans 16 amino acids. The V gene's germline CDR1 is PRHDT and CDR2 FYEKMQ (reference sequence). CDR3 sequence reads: CASSLGAGKSYNEQFF. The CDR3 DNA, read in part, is TGTGCCAGCAGCTTAGGTGCAGGGAAAAGCTACAATGAG.

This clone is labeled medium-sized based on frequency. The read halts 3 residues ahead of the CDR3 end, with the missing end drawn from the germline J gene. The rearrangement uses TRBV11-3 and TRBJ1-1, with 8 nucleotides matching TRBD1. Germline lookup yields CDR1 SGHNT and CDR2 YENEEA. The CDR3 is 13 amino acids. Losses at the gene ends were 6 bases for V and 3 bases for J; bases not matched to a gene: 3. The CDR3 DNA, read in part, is TGTGCCAGCAGGTCGGACAGGGACACTGAA. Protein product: CASRSDRDTE. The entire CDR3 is CASRSDRDTEAFF.

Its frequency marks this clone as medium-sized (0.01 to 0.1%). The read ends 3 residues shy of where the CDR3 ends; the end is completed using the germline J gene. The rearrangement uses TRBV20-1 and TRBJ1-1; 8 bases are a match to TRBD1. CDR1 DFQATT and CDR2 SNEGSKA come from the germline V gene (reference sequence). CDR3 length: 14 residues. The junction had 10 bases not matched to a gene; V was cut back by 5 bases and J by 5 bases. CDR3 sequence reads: CSAETGEGRTEAFF. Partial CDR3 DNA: TGCAGTGCTGAGACAGGGGAGGGTCGAACTGAA.

The CDR3 loop reads CASSPRTGLNEKLFF. The CDR3 DNA, read in part, is TGTGCCAGCAGCCCACGGACTGGGCTGAATGAAAAA. The chain uses TRBV7-9 and TRBJ1-4; D is undetermined. The read finishes 3 residues shy of the CDR3 end, and the germline J gene is used to complete it. The CDR3 runs to 15 residues. In germline, CDR1 is SEHNR, CDR2 FQNEAQ (reference sequence). The germline V and J ends were trimmed by 5 bases and 5 bases, with 15 bases remaining between them.

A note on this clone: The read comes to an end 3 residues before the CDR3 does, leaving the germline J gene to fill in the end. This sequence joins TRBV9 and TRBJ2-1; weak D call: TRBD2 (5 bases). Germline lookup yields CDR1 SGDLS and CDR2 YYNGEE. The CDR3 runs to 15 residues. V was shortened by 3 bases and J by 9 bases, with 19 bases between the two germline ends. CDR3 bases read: TGTGCCAGCAGCGAACTAGACCCCAAATTAGGTGAG. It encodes CASSELDPKLGE. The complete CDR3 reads CASSELDPKLGEQFF. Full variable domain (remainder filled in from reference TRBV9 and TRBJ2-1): DSGVTQTPKHLITATGQRVTLRCSPRSGDLSVYWYQQSLDQGLQFLIQYYNGEERAKGNILERFSAQQFPDLHSELNLSSLELGDSALYFCASSELDPKLGEQFFGPGTRLTVL.

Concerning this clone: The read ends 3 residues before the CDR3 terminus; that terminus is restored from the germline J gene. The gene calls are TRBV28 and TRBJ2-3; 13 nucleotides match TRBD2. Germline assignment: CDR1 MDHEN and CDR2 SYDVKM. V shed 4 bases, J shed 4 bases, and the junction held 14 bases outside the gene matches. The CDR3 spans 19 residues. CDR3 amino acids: CASSWVGTSGKSPSDTQYF. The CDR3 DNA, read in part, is TGTGCCAGCAGTTGGGTAGGGACTAGCGGGAAATCTCCCTCAGATACG.

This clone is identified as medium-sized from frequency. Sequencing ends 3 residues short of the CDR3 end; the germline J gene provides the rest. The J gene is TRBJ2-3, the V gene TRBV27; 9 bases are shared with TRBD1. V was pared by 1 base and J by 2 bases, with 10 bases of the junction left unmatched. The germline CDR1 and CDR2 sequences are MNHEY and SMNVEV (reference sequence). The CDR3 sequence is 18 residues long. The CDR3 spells CASSLLGTGIPTTDTQYF. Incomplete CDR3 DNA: TGTGCCAGCAGTTTATTGGGGACAGGGATCCCTACCACAGATACG.

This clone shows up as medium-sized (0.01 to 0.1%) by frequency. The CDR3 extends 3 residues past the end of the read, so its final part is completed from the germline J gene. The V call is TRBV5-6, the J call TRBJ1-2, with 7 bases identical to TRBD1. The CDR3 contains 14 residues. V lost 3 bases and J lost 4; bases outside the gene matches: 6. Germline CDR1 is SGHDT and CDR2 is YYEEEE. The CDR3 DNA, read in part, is TGTGCCAGCAGCTGGGGGACAGTCAGCTATGGC. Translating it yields CASSWGTVSYG. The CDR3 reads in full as CASSWGTVSYGYTF.

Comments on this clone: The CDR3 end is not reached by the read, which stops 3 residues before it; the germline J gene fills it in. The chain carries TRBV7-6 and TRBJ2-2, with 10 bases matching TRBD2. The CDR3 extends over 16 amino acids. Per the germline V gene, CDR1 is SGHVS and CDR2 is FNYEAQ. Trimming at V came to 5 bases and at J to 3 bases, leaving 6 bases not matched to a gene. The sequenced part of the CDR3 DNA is TGTGCCAGCAGCGCCTCTAGCGGGGGTTACACCGGGGAG. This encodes CASSASSGGYTGE. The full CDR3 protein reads CASSASSGGYTGELFF. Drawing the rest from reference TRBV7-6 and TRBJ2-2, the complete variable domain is GAGVSQSPRYKVTKRGQDVALRCDPISGHVSLYWYRQALGQGPEFLTYFNYEAQQDKSGLPNDRFSAERPEGSISTLTIQRTEQRDSAMYRCASSASSGGYTGELFFGEGSRLTVL.

The CDR3 bases that were read are TGTGCCAGCAGCTTATTAGGGGGAACAGATACG. Translation: CASSLLGGTDT. The entire CDR3 protein is CASSLLGGTDTQYF. V usage is TRBV7-6 and J usage is TRBJ2-3; a weak D match, TRBD1 (6 bases). Coverage ceases 3 residues before the CDR3 finishes, and the germline J gene fills in the end. Germline CDR1 is SGHVS and CDR2 is FNYEAQ. Deletions cut 2 bases from V and 3 bases from J, with 9 bases between. This CDR3 spans 14 amino acids.

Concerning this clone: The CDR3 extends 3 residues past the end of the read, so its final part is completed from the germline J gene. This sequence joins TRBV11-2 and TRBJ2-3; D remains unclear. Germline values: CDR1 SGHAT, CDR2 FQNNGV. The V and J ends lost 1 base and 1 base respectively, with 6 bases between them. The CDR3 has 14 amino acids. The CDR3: CASSLGPGTDTQYF. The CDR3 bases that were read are TGTGCCAGCAGCTTAGGCCCAGGCACAGATACG. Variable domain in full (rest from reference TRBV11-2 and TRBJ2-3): EAGVAQSPRYKIIEKRQSVAFWCNPISGHATLYWYQQILGQGPKLLIQFQNNGVVDDSQLPKDRFSAERLKGVDSTLKIQPAKLEDSAVYLCASSLGPGTDTQYFGPGTRLTVL.

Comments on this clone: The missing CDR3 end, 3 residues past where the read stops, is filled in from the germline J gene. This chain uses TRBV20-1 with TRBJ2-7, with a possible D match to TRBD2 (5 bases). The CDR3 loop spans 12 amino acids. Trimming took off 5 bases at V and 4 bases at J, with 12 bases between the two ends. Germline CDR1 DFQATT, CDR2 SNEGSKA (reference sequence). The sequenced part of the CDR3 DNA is TGCAGTGCTGCCCCGGGGTTGTACGAG. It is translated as CSAAPGLYE. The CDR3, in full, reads CSAAPGLYEQYF.

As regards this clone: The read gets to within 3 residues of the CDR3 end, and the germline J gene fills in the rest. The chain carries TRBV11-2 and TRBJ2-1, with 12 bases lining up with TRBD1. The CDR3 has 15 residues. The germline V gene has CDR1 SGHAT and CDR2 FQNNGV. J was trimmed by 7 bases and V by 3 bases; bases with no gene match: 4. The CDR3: CASSFGTGGYNEQFF. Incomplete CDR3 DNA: TGTGCCAGCAGCTTTGGGACAGGGGGCTATAATGAG.

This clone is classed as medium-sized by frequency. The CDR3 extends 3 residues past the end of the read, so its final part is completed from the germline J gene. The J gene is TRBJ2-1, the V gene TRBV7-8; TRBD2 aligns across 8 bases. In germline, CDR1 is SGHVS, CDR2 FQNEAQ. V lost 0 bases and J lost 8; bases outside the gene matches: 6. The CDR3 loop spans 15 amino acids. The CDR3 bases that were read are TGTGCCAGCAGCTTAGCCCGGGGGGGCCGCCATGAG. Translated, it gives CASSLARGGRHE. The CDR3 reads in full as CASSLARGGRHEQFF.

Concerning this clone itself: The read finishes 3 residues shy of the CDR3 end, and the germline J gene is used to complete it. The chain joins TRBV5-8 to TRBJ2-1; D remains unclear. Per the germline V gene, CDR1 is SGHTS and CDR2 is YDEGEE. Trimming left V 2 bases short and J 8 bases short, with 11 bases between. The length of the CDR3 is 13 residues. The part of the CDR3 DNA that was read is TGTGCCAGCAGCTTAGCGAGATGGGATGAG. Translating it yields CASSLARWDE. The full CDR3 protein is CASSLARWDEQFF.

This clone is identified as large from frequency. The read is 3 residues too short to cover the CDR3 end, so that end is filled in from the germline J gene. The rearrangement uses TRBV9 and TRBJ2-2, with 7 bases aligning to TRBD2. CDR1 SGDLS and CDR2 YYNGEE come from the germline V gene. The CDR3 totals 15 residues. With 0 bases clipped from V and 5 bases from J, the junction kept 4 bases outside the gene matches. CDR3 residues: CASSVGGSGTGELFF. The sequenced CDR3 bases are TGTGCCAGCAGCGTAGGTGGTAGCGGGACCGGGGAG. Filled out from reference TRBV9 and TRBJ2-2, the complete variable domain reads DSGVTQTPKHLITATGQRVTLRCSPRSGDLSVYWYQQSLDQGLQFLIQYYNGEERAKGNILERFSAQQFPDLHSELNLSSLELGDSALYFCASSVGGSGTGELFFGEGSRLTVL.

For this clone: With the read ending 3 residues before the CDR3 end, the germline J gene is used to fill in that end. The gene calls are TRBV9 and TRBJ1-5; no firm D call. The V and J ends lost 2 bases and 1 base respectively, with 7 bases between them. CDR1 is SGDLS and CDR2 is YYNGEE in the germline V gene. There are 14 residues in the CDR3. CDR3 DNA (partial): TGTGCCAGCAGCGTTGGTGGCAGCAATCAGCCC. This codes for CASSVGGSNQP. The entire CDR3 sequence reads CASSVGGSNQPQHF.

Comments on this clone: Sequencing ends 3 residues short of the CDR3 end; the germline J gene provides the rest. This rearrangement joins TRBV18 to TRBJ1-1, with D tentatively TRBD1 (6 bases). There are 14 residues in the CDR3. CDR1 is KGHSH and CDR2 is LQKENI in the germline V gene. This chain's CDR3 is CASPLGQPNLEAFF. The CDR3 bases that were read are TGTGCCAGCCCACTTGGACAGCCTAATCTAGAA.

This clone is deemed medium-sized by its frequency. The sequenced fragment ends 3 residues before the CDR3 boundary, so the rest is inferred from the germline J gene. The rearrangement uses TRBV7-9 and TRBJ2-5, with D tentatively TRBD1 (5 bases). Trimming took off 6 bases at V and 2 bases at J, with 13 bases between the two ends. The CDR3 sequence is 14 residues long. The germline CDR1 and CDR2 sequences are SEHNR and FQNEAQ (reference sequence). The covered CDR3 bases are TGTGCCAGCAGTTATGGACAAGGGCAAGAGACC. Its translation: CASSYGQGQET. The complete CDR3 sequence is CASSYGQGQETQYF.

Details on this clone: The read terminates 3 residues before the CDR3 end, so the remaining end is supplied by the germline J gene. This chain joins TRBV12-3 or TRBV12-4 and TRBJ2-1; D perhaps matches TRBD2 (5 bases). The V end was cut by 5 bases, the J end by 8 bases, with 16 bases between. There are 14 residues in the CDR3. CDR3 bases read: TGTGCCAGCAGTCCAGAACTAGGGTGGGATGAG. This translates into CASSPELGWDE. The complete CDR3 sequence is CASSPELGWDEQFF.

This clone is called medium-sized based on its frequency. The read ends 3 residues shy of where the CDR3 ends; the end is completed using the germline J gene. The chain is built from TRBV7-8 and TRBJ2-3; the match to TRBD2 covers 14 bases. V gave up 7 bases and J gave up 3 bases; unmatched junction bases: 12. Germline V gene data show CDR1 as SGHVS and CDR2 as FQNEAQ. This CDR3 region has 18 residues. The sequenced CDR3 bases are TGTGCCAGCACCTCGGGACTAGCGGGAGTGATGGGGACAGATACG. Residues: CASTSGLAGVMGTDT. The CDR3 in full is CASTSGLAGVMGTDTQYF.

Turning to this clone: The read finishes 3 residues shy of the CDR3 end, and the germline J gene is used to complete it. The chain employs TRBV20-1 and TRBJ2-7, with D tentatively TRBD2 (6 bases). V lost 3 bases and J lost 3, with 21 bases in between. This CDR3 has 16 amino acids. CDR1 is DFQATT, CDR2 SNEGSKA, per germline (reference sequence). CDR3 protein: CSARDYRQTPGYEQYF. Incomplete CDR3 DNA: TGCAGTGCTAGGGACTACAGGCAAACCCCCGGCTACGAG.

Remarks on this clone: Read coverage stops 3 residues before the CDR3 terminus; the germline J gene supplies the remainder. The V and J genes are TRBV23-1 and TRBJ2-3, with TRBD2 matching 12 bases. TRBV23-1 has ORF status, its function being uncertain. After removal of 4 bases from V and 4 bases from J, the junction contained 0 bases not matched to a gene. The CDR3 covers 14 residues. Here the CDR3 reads CASSRLAGADTQYF. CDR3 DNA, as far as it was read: TGCGCCAGCAGTCGACTAGCGGGGGCAGATACG.

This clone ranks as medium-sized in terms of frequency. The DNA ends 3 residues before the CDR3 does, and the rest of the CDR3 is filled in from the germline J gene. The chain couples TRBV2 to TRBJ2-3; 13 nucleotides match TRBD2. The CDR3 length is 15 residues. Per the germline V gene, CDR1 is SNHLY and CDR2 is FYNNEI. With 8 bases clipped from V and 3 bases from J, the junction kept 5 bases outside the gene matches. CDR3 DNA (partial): TGTGCCAGCGCCGGGACTAGCGGGGAGACAGATACG. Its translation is CASAGTSGETDT. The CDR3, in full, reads CASAGTSGETDTQYF.